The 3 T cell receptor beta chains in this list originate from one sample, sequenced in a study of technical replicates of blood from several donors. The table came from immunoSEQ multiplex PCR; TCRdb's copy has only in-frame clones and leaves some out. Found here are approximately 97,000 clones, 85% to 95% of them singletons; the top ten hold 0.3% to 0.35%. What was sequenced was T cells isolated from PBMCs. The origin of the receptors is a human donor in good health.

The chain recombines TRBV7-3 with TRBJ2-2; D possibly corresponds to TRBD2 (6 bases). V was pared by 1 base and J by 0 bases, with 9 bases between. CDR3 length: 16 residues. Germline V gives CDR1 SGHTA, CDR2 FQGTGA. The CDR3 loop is CASSLRRAANTGELFF. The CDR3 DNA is TGTGCCAGCAGCTTAAGGAGGGCCGCGAACACCGGGGAGCTGTTTTTT.

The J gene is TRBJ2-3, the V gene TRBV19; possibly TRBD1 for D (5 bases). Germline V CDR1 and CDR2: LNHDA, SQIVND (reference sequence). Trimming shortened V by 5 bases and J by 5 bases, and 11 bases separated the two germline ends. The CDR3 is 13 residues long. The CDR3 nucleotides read TGTGCCAGTAGTGTGGGGCGCGGAGATACGCAGTATTTT. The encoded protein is CASSVGRGDTQYF.

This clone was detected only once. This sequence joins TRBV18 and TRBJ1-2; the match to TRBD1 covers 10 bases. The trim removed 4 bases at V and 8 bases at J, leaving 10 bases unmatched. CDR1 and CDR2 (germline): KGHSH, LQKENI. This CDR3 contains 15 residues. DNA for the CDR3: TGTGCCAGCTCACATCCGGGACAGGGGCTACGCGGCTACACCTTC. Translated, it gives CASSHPGQGLRGYTF.